The sequence of this T cell receptor beta chain was determined in a study of regulatory and conventional T cells in RAG deficiency. Remarks on this clone: Its antigen is as yet unknown.

Data came from immunoSEQ multiplex PCR; TCRdb stores just in-frame clones and leaves some out. Of 30,000 to 35,000 clones listed, about nine tenths were seen once; the top ten hold under 7%. Points from the study as a whole: Sorted Omenn CD25-high CD127-low cells may not be bona fide Tregs. In Omenn syndrome, Treg and Tconv repertoires overlapped >80%.

These data were likewise used in another study, on regulatory T cells. That publication notes: Amplification used 52 TRBV primers and 13 TRBJ primers.

The sequence came from a human donor in good health. The material sequenced was CD8+ T cells sorted from blood.

The CDR3 region is CASSRLGTDTQYF. For the CDR3, the DNA is TGTGCCAGTAGTCGCCTTGGCACAGATACGCAGTATTTT. The chain uses TRBV19 and TRBJ2-3; D gene ambiguous. The CDR3 loop spans 13 amino acids. CDR1 LNHDA and CDR2 SQIVND come from the germline V gene (reference sequence). Trimming pared 5 bases from V and 1 base from J, leaving 7 bases between.